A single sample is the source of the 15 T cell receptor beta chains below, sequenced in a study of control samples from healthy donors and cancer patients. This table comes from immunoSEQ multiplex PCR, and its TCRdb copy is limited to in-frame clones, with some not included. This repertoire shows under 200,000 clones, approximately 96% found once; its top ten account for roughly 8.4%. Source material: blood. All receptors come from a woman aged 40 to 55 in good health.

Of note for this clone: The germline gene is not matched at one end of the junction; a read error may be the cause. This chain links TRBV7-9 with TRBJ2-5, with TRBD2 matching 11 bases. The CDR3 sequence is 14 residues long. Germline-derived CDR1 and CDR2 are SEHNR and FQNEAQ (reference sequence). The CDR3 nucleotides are TGTGCCGGCAGCCAGGGACTAGCGGAAGAGACCCAGTACTTC. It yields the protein CAGSQGLAEETQYF.

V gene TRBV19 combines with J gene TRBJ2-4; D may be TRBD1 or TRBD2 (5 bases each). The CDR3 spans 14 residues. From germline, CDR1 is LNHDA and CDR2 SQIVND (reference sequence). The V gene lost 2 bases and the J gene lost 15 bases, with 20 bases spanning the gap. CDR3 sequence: CASSIRDGSHTSYF. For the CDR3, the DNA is TGTGCCAGTAGTATAAGGGACGGGTCGCATACCTCGTACTTC.

In DNA, the CDR3 is TGTGCCAGCAGATTTCGACAGGGTACAGAGAACACCATATATTTT. Its protein is CASRFRQGTENTIYF. The genes are TRBV2 and TRBJ1-3, with 7 bases identical to TRBD1. Germline loops: CDR1 SNHLY, CDR2 FYNNEI. The junction had 12 bases not matched to a gene; V was cut back by 6 bases and J by 7 bases. This CDR3 is built from 15 residues.

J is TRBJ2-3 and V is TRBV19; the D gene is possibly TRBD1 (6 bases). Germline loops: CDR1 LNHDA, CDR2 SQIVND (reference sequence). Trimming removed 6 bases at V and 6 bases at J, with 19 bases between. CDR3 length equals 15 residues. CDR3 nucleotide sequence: TGTGCCAGTAGCACAACCGGGACAACTTCGGATACGCAGTATTTT. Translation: CASSTTGTTSDTQYF.

The CDR3 DNA is TGTGCCAGCATCCGGTCTGGAGGGTACAATGAGCAGTTCTTC. This encodes CASIRSGGYNEQFF. The chain links TRBV25-1 to TRBJ2-1, with TRBD2 as a possible D gene (6 bases). This CDR3 comprises 14 residues. V gave up 7 bases and J gave up 4 bases, with 14 bases separating them. Germline assignment: CDR1 MGHDK and CDR2 SYGVNS. The whole variable domain, filled in from reference TRBV25-1 and TRBJ2-1, reads EADIYQTPRYLVIGTGKKITLECSQTMGHDKMYWYQQDPGMELHLIHYSYGVNSTEKGDLSSESTVSRIRTEHFPLTLESARPSHTSQYLCASIRSGGYNEQFFGPGTRLTVL.

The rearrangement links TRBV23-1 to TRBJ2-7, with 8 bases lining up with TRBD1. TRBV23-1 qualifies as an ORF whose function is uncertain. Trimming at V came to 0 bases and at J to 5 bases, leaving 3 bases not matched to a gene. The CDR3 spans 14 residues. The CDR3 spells CASSQSYRGNEQYF. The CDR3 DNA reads TGCGCCAGCAGTCAATCGTACAGGGGGAACGAGCAGTACTTC.

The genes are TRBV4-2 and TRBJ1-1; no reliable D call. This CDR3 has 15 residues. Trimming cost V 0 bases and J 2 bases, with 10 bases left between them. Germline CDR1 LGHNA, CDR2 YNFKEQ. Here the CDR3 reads CASSQEWQFNTEAFF. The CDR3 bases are TGTGCCAGCAGCCAAGAATGGCAGTTTAACACTGAAGCTTTCTTT.

DNA for the CDR3: TGTGCCAGACCTCCAACGACAGCGAACACTGAAGCTTTCTTT. This translates into CARPPTTANTEAFF. The V and J genes are TRBV9 and TRBJ1-1, with a weak D call TRBD1 (5 bases). The CDR3 spans 14 residues. The V gene's germline CDR1 is SGDLS and CDR2 YYNGEE. V was shortened by 8 bases and J by 1 base, with 15 bases between the two germline ends.

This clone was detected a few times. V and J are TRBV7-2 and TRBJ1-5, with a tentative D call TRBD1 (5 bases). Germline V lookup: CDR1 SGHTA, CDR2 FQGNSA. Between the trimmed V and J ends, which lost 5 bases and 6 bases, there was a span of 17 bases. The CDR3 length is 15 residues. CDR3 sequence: CASSPNRLEGQPQHF. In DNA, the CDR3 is TGTGCCAGCAGCCCTAACAGGCTGGAGGGTCAGCCCCAGCATTTT.

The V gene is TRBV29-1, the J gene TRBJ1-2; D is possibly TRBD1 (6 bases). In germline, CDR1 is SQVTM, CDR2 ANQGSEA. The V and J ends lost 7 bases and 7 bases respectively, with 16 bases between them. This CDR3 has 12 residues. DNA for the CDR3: TGCAGCGCGGGGTCGGGGGGCGTTGGCTACACCTTC. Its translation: CSAGSGGVGYTF. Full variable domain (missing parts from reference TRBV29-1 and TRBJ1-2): SAVISQKPSRDICQRGTSLTIQCQVDSQVTMMFWYRQQPGQSLTLIATANQGSEATYESGFVIDKFPISRPNLTFSTLTVSNMSPEDSSIYLCSAGSGGVGYTFGSGTRLTVV.

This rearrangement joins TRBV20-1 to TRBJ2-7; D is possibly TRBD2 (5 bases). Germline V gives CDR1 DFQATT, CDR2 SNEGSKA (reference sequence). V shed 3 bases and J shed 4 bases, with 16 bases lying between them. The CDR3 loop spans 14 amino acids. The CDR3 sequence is CSASVPLGSYEQYF. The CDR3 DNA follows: TGCAGTGCTAGTGTTCCTTTGGGGAGTTACGAGCAGTACTTC.

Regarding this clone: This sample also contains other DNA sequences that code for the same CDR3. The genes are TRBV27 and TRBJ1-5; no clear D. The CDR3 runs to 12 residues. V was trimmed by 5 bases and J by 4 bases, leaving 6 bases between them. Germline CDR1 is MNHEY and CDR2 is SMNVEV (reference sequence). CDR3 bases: TGTGCCAGCAGTCCGTCGAATCAGCCCCAGCATTTT. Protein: CASSPSNQPQHF.

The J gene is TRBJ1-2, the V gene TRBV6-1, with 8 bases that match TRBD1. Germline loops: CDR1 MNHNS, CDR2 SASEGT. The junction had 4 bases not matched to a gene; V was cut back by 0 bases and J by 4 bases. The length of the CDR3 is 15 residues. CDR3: CASSEATGGFYGYTF. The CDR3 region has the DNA TGTGCCAGCAGTGAAGCAACAGGGGGTTTCTATGGCTACACCTTC.

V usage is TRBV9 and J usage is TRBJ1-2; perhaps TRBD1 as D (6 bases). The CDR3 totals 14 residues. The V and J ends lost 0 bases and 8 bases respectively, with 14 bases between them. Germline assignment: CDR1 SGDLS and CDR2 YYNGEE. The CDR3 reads CASSVVRGAEGYTF. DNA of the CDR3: TGTGCCAGCAGCGTAGTTCGGGGGGCAGAAGGCTACACCTTC.

This CDR3 is CASLITGELFF. The CDR3 coding sequence is TGTGCCAGCCTGATCACCGGGGAGCTGTTTTTT. The chain combines TRBV12-3 or TRBV12-4 with TRBJ2-2, with D uncertain. The ends were cut back, 8 bases at V and 4 bases at J, with 5 bases in the middle. This CDR3 has 11 amino acids.